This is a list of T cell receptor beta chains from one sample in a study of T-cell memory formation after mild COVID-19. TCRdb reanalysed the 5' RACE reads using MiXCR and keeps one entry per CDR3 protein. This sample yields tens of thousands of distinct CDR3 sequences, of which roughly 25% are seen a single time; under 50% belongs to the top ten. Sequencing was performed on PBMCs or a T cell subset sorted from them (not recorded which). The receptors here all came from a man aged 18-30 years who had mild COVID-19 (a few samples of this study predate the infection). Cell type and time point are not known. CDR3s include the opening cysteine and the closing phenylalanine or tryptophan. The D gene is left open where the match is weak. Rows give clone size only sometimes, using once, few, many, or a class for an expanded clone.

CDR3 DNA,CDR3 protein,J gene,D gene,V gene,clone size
TGTGCCAGCAGCTTAGAAGCCTCGGGACTAGCCAAAAACATTCAGTACTTC,CASSLEASGLAKNIQYF,TRBJ2-4,-,TRBV7-8,-
TGTGCCAGCCAGCAAGCCTATCTAGGGGGGATGGTAGCCAAAAACATTCAGTACTTC,CASQQAYLGGMVAKNIQYF,TRBJ2-4,-,TRBV6-4,-
TGTGCCAGCAGCTCCACAATAGCGGCTAGCACAGATACGCAGTATTTT,CASSSTIAASTDTQYF,TRBJ2-3,-,TRBV7-2,few
TGTGCCAGCAGCTTCGAGAACATTCAGTACTTC,CASSFENIQYF,TRBJ2-4,-,TRBV7-8,-
TGTGCCACCGACCGGGGGAGGTATTTT,CATDRGRYF,TRBJ2-3,-,TRBV27,few
TGTGCCAGCAGCGCCCTCGAGGCAGGGCCCACAGATACGCAGTATTTT,CASSALEAGPTDTQYF,TRBJ2-3,-,TRBV7-2,-
TGCAGCGCCCCCGTGACCGGGGAGCTGTTTTTT,CSAPVTGELFF,TRBJ2-2,-,TRBV29-1,-
TGTGCCAGCAGTTACGGGGCAGTCTTAGATACGCAGTATTTT,CASSYGAVLDTQYF,TRBJ2-3,-,TRBV6-2/TRBV6-3,-
TGTGCCAGCACCCCAGAGGACGGCCCAGGGAATACGCAGTATTTT,CASTPEDGPGNTQYF,TRBJ2-3,-,TRBV7-9,few
TGCGCCAGCAGCCAATGGGGGAACACCGGGGAGCTGTTTTTT,CASSQWGNTGELFF,TRBJ2-2,-,TRBV4-1,-
TGTGCCAGCAGTTTCGGGACAGGGGAGTACGAGCAGTACTTC,CASSFGTGEYEQYF,TRBJ2-7,TRBD1,TRBV27,few